The sequence of this T cell receptor (beta chain) was determined in a study of blood T cell repertoires in COVID-19. TCRdb keeps only in-frame clones here, not all; method: immunoSEQ multiplex PCR. Of about 180,000 clones in the sample, around 86% were seen once. V gave up 3 bases and J gave up 0 bases, with 6 bases separating them. Per the germline V gene, CDR1 is LNHDA and CDR2 is SQIVND (reference sequence). This CDR3 comprises 14 residues. The sequencing sample was made of PBMCs or T cells enriched from blood (not recorded which). This TCR was sampled from a woman in her twenties or thirties who had recovered from COVID-19. The rearrangement uses TRBV19 and TRBJ2-1; weak D call: TRBD2 (5 bases). The CDR3 bases are TGTGCCAGTAGTATTGGAGGCTCCTACAATGAGCAGTTCTTC. Translated, it gives CASSIGGSYNEQFF.